At least ten counts were recorded for the clone carrying this TCR beta chain. There were only healthy Caucasians among the donors. The sample comes from a study of identical twins. CDR1 is SGDLS and CDR2 is YYNGEE in the germline V gene. Trimming removed 3 bases from V and 6 bases from J, with 10 bases in between. CDR3 size: 13 residues. Each CDR3 protein is one row after TCRdb ran MiXCR on the 5' RACE reads. The sample holds 310,000 or so distinct CDR3 sequences, roughly 9.8% seen once. In addition, the sample was reused for a study of yellow fever vaccine responses in identical twins. That work states: As reported, the vaccine T cell response of twins seemed partly convergent and partly personalized.

J is TRBJ2-1 and V is TRBV9; a weak D match, TRBD2 (5 bases). This receptor was taken from a woman aged 18-35 years in good health. Source material: CD8+ T cells sorted from blood. The CDR3 is CASSGPLGNEQFF. The DNA for the CDR3 is TGTGCCAGCAGCGGACCACTAGGCAATGAGCAGTTCTTC.